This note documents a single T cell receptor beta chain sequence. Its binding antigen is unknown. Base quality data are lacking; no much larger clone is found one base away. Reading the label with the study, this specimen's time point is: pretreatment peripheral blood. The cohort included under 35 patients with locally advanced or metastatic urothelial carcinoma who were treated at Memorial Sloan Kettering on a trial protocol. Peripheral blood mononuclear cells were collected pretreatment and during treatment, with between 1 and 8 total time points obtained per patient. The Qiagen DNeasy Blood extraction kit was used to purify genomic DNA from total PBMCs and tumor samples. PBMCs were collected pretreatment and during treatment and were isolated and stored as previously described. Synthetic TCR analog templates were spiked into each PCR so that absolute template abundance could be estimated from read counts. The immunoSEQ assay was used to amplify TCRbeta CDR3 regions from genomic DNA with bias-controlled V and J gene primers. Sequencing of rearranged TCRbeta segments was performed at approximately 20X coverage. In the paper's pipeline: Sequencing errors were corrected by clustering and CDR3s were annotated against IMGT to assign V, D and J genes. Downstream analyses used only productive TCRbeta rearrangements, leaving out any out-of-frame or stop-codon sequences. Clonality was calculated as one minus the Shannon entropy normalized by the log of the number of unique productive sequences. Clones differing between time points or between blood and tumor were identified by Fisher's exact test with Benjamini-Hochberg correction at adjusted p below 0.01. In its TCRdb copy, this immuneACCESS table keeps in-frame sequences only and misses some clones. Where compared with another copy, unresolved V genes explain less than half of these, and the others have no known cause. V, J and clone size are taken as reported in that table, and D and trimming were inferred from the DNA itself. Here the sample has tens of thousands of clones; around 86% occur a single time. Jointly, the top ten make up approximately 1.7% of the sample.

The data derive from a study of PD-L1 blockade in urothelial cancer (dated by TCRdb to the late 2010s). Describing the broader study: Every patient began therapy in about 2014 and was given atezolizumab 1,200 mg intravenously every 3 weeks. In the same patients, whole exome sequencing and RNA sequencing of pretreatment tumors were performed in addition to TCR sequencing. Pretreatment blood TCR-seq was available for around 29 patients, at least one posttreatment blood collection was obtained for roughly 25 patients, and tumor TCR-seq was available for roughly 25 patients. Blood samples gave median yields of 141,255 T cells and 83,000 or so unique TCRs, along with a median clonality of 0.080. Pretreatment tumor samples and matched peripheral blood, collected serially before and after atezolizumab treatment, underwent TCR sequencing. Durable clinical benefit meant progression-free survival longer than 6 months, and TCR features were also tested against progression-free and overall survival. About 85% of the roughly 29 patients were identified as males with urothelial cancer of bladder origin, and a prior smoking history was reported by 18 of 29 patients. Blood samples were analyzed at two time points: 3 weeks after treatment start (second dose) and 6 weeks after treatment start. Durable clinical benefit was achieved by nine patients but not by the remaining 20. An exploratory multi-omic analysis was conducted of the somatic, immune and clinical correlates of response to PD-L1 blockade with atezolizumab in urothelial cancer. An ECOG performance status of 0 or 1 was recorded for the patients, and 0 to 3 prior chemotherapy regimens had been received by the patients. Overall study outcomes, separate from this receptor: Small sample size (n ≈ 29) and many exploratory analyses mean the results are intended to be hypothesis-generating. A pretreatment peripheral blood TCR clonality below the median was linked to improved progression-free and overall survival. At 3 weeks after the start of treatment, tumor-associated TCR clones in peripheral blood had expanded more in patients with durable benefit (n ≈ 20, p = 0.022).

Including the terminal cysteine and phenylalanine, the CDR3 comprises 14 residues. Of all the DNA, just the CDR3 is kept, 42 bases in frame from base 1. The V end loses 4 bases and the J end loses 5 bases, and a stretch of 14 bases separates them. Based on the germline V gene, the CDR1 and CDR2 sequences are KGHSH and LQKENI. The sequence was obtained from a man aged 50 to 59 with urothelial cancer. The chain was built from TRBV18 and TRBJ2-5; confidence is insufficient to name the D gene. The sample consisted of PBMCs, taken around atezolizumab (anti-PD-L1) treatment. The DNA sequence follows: TGTGCCAGCTCACATCGGAGCCAACGGGAGACCCAGTACTTC. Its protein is CASSHRSQRETQYF.